Listed here are 23 T cell receptor beta chains from one sample, sequenced in a study of blood T cell repertoires in COVID-19. Sequenced by immunoSEQ multiplex PCR; TCRdb stores in-frame clones only, minus some. The data contain more than 40,000 clones, around 90% of them singletons. The sequenced sample was peripheral blood. The receptors derive from a middle-aged man with active COVID-19.

This sequence joins TRBV3-1 (or the pseudogene TRBV3-2) and TRBJ2-3; TRBD2 agrees at 12 bases. Germline CDR1 LGHDT, CDR2 YNNKEL (reference sequence). Trimming removed 0 bases from V and 11 bases from J; junction bases left unmatched: 9. The CDR3 runs 16 residues. The CDR3 DNA follows: TGTGCCAGCAGCCAAGATCGGACTAGCGGGAAGTCTAAGCAGTATTTT. Translation gives CASSQDRTSGKSKQYF.

The chain links TRBV27 to TRBJ2-5; 7 bases agree with TRBD2. The CDR3 loop spans 15 amino acids. Germline V gives CDR1 MNHEY, CDR2 SMNVEV (reference sequence). V trimming: 6 bases; J trimming: 0 bases; junction bases outside the gene matches: 7. Here the CDR3 DNA reads TGTGCCAGCAGGGCGGGAGCGCTGTACCAAGAGACCCAGTACTTC. Encoded protein: CASRAGALYQETQYF.

V and J are TRBV6-2 or TRBV6-3 and TRBJ2-7; a weak D match, TRBD2 (5 bases). Germline CDR1 is MNHEY and CDR2 is SVGEGT. V shed 6 bases and J shed 0 bases, with 18 bases lying between them. There are 16 residues in the CDR3. The CDR3 DNA reads TGTGCCAGCAGCAGTTATGGTCGGGGAAGCTCCTACGAGCAGTACTTC. It codes for CASSSYGRGSSYEQYF.

The chain couples TRBV28 to TRBJ1-4; D gene uncertain. The CDR3 consists of 14 residues. Trimming cost V 6 bases and J 0 bases, with 8 bases left between them. From germline, CDR1 is MDHEN and CDR2 SYDVKM. CDR3 bases: TGTGCCAGCAGCGACTTCGCAACTAATGAAAAACTGTTTTTT. Its translation is CASSDFATNEKLFF.

The chain couples TRBV5-1 to TRBJ2-7, with D possibly TRBD2 on 5 matching bases. The V end was cut by 2 bases, the J end by 5 bases, with 8 bases between. The CDR3 totals 12 residues. Germline CDR1 and CDR2: SGHRS and YFSETQ. CDR3 region: CASSFTGDEQYF. In nucleotides, the CDR3 is TGCGCCAGCAGCTTTACCGGGGACGAGCAGTACTTC.

This clone was counted a single time. V is TRBV6-2 or TRBV6-3 and J is TRBJ2-2; D call uncertain. Germline CDR1 is MNHEY and CDR2 is SVGEGT. The CDR3 is 15 residues long. V shed 3 bases and J shed 7 bases, with 15 bases lying between them. The CDR3 DNA reads TGTGCCAGCAGTTATTGGCAACGAAATGGCGGGGAGCTGTTTTTT. Translated: CASSYWQRNGGELFF.

V and J are TRBV5-5 and TRBJ2-2; 10 positions agree with TRBD2. From germline, CDR1 is SGHKS and CDR2 YYEKEE (reference sequence). Trimming removed 4 bases from V and 1 base from J; junction bases left unmatched: 10. The CDR3 totals 18 residues. The CDR3 loop reads CASSPRLAGGKNTGELFF. In DNA, the CDR3 is TGTGCCAGCAGCCCCCGGTTAGCGGGGGGAAAGAACACCGGGGAGCTGTTTTTT.

This clone came up once. The CDR3, as DNA: TGTGCCAGCAGCGCCGTTCCGGACATCTACAATGAGCAGTTCTTC. It translates to CASSAVPDIYNEQFF. This rearrangement joins TRBV2 to TRBJ2-1, with D possibly being TRBD1 (5 bases). Germline V gene lookup returns CDR1 SNHLY and CDR2 FYNNEI. There are 15 residues in the CDR3. V dropped 6 bases and J dropped 3 bases, with 15 bases sitting between them.

The J gene is TRBJ2-5, the V gene TRBV11-3; 8 bases are a match to TRBD2. The ends lost 4 bases at V and 0 bases at J; junction bases unmatched: 10. The CDR3 runs to 17 residues. CDR1 SGHNT and CDR2 YENEEA come from the germline V gene. The CDR3 loop reads CASSSVKLAANQETQYF. The CDR3 region has the DNA TGTGCCAGCAGCTCCGTCAAACTAGCGGCGAACCAAGAGACCCAGTACTTC.

This CDR3 reads CASSPRGQPQHF. The CDR3 region has the DNA TGTGCCAGCAGTCCCCGGGGTCAGCCCCAGCATTTT. The rearrangement joins TRBV27 to TRBJ1-5; D not certain. This CDR3 has 12 residues. Germline V lookup: CDR1 MNHEY, CDR2 SMNVEV (reference sequence). V lost 5 bases and J 6 bases, leaving 8 bases between the germline ends.

This clone was found once. The chain is built from TRBV12-3 or TRBV12-4 and TRBJ1-6; D unresolved. CDR3 size: 13 residues. Trimming removed 6 bases at V and 7 bases at J, with 10 bases between. The chain's CDR3 is CASRAQENSPLHF. DNA for the CDR3: TGTGCCAGCAGGGCCCAGGAAAATTCACCCCTCCACTTT.

The V and J genes are TRBV5-6 and TRBJ2-7, with a weak D call TRBD2 (6 bases). Per germline, CDR1 SGHDT and CDR2 YYEEEE. The CDR3 extends over 14 amino acids. Trimming removed 0 bases from V and 3 bases from J, with 10 bases in between. DNA of the CDR3: TGTGCCAGCAGCTTGGCTTGGGAGGACTACGAGCAGTACTTC. It specifies CASSLAWEDYEQYF.

The V call is TRBV5-1, the J call TRBJ1-1, with D perhaps TRBD1 (6 bases). The germline CDR1 and CDR2 sequences are SGHRS and YFSETQ. The CDR3 spans 16 residues. V gave up 4 bases and J gave up 2 bases, with 18 bases separating them. In DNA form, the CDR3 reads TGCGCCAGCAGCCCTGGGGGGGGCTGGGGAAACACTGAAGCTTTCTTT. This translates into CASSPGGGWGNTEAFF.

The CDR3 bases are TGTGCCAGCAGTCCCCGACAGGGGGCCGGTTACAATGAGCAGTTCTTC. Its protein product is CASSPRQGAGYNEQFF. The chain recombines TRBV25-1 with TRBJ2-1; 10 bases match TRBD1. This CDR3 is 16 amino acids long. The V segment lost 5 bases and the J segment 4 bases; nucleotides outside the gene matches: 8. In germline, CDR1 is MGHDK, CDR2 SYGVNS.

This rearrangement joins TRBV5-1 to TRBJ2-3; 8 bases agree with TRBD1. Germline V CDR1 and CDR2: SGHRS, YFSETQ. The CDR3 is 15 amino acids. J lost 3 bases, V lost 2 bases, and 5 bases had no gene match. The CDR3 spells CASSFDRGRTDTQYF. The DNA of the CDR3 is TGCGCCAGCAGCTTCGACAGGGGAAGGACAGATACGCAGTATTTT.

V gene TRBV30 combines with J gene TRBJ1-5; no definite D call. Germline V gene data show CDR1 as GTSNPN and CDR2 as SVGIG (reference sequence). Trimming left V 8 bases short and J 0 bases short, with 8 bases between. The CDR3 runs to 12 residues. The chain's CDR3 is CAGTYSNQPQHF. CDR3 bases: TGTGCCGGCACATATAGCAATCAGCCCCAGCATTTT.

This chain joins TRBV9 and TRBJ1-3; D uncertain. With 5 bases removed from V and 2 bases from J, the gap between germline ends came to 5 bases. The CDR3 runs to 12 residues. Germline V gives CDR1 SGDLS, CDR2 YYNGEE. CDR3 sequence reads: CASRSAGNTIYF. DNA of the CDR3: TGTGCCAGCAGATCCGCTGGAAACACCATATATTTT.

J is TRBJ2-7 and V is TRBV6-5; TRBD1 matches at 9 bases. Germline V lookup: CDR1 MNHEY, CDR2 SVGAGI. CDR3 size: 15 residues. The ends lost 7 bases at V and 5 bases at J; junction bases unmatched: 12. CDR3 sequence reads: CASIPHHRGQNEQYF. For the CDR3, the DNA is TGTGCCAGCATTCCTCACCACAGGGGGCAAAACGAGCAGTACTTC.

The chain links TRBV5-1 to TRBJ2-1, with D possibly being TRBD2 (6 bases). V was clipped by 0 bases and J by 3 bases, with 16 bases between them. Germline values: CDR1 SGHRS, CDR2 YFSETQ. The length of the CDR3 is 17 residues. CDR3 sequence reads: CASSLGLLAGLYNEQFF. The CDR3 bases are TGCGCCAGCAGCTTGGGGCTCCTGGCGGGGCTCTACAATGAGCAGTTCTTC. Looking up the rest from reference TRBV5-1 and TRBJ2-1 gives the full variable domain: KAGVTQTPRYLIKTRGQQVTLSCSPISGHRSVSWYQQTPGQGLQFLFEYFSETQRNKGNFPGRFSGRQFSNSRSEMNVSTLELGDSALYLCASSLGLLAGLYNEQFFGPGTRLTVL.

The chain joins TRBV7-3 to TRBJ2-1, with TRBD2 identical over 14 bases. J was trimmed by 9 bases and V by 6 bases; bases with no gene match: 4. CDR3 length: 14 amino acids. Germline V lookup: CDR1 SGHTA, CDR2 FQGTGA. Here the CDR3 DNA reads TGTGCCAGCAGGCCGGGACTAGCGGGAGCTGAGCAGTTCTTC. Its protein product is CASRPGLAGAEQFF.

The chain has TRBV4-1 and TRBJ1-6, with D hard to call. Trimming took 1 base from V and 4 from J, leaving 11 bases between them. This CDR3 is 16 amino acids long. CDR1 MGHRA and CDR2 YSYEKL come from the germline V gene. The CDR3 DNA is TGCGCCAGCAGCCAAGCCGGGATGGCATATAATTCACCCCTCCACTTT. Translating gives CASSQAGMAYNSPLHF.

This chain joins TRBV19 and TRBJ1-5, with 8 bases lining up with TRBD1. Germline trimming cut 4 bases from V and 6 bases from J; bases unmatched to any gene: 17. CDR1 LNHDA and CDR2 SQIVND come from the germline V gene (reference sequence). The CDR3 runs to 18 residues. The CDR3 loop is CASSTIPGWGQAVQPQHF. The CDR3, as DNA: TGTGCCAGTAGTACTATTCCCGGCTGGGGACAGGCCGTTCAGCCCCAGCATTTT.

This chain links TRBV18 with TRBJ1-6, with D tentatively TRBD1 (5 bases). The germline V gene has CDR1 KGHSH and CDR2 LQKENI. V lost 3 bases and J lost 0, with 9 bases in between. This CDR3 has 16 residues. The CDR3: CASSPGGSSYNSPLHF. CDR3 coding DNA: TGTGCCAGCTCACCTGGGGGGAGCTCCTATAATTCACCCCTCCACTTT.